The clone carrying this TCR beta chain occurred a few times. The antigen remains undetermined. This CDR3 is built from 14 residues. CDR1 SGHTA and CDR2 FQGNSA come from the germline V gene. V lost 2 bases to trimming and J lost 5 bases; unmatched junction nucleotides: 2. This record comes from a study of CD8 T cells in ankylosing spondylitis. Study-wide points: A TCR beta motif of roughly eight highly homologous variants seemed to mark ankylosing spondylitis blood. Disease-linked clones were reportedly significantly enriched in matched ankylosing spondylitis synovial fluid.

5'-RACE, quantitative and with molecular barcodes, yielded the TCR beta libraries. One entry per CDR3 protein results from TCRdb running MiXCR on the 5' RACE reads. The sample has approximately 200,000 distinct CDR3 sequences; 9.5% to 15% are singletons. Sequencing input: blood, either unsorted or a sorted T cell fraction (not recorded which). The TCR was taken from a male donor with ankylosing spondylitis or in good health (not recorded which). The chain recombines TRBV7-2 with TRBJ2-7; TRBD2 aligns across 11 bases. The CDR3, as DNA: TGTGCCAGCAGCTTAACTAGCGGGAGTAACGAGCAGTACTTC. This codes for CASSLTSGSNEQYF.